This TCR beta chain was documented in a study of blood T cell repertoires in COVID-19. Overall study: The origin of the acute and convalescent COVID-19 samples was the United States, Italy and Spain. T cells, B-cell-depleted T cells, or PBMCs supplied cDNA or gDNA.

In the original processing: Reference gene primer amplification yielded estimated nucleated cell counts. Sequenced by immunoSEQ multiplex PCR; TCRdb stores in-frame clones only, minus some. V and J calls and clone size follow that table, whereas D and trimming were derived from the DNA. The data contain roughly 250,000 clones, about four fifths of them seen just once; the ten biggest clones take up approximately 4.7%. There are many counts of this clone. Trimming removed 1 base from V and 2 bases from J, with 15 bases in between. Germline loops: CDR1 SEHNR, CDR2 FQNEAQ (reference sequence). The CDR3 is made up of 17 amino acids.

Sequenced material: peripheral blood. This receptor was identified in a man aged 50 to 59 with active or convalescent COVID-19. This chain joins TRBV7-9 and TRBJ1-5, with D possibly matching TRBD1 (5 bases). This chain's CDR3 is CASSLEGPPMGNQPQHF. The CDR3 nucleotides are TGTGCCAGCAGCTTAGAGGGGCCTCCGATGGGCAATCAGCCCCAGCATTTT.